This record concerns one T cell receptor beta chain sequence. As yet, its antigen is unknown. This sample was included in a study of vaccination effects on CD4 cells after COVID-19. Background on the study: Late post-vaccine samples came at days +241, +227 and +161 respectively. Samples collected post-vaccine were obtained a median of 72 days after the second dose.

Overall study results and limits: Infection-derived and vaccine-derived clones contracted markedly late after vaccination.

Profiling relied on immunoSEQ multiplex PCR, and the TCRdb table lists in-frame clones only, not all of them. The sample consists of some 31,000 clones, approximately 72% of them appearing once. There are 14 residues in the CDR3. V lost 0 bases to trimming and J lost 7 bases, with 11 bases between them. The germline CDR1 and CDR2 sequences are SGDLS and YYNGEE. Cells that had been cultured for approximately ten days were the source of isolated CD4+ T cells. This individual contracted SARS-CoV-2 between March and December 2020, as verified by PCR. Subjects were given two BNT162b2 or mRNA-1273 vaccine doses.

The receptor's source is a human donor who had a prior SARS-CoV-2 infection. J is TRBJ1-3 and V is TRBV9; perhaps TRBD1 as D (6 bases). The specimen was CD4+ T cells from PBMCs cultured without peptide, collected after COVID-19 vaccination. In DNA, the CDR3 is TGTGCCAGCAGCGTAGATAACAGGGAGAACACCATATATTTT. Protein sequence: CASSVDNRENTIYF.